What follows is one T cell receptor (beta chain) and its context. Germline CDR1 reads SGHKS; CDR2 reads YYEKEE (reference sequence). The germline V and J ends were trimmed by 4 bases and 0 bases, with 7 bases remaining between them. The CDR3 contains 14 residues. This entry comes from a study of control samples from healthy donors and cancer patients. Only in-frame clones appear in the TCRdb table, and some are missing; sequencing was by immunoSEQ multiplex PCR. The sample carries around 130,000 clones, around nine tenths recorded once. V and J are TRBV5-5 and TRBJ1-4; unclear D gene. The receptor was isolated from a man younger than 40 in good health. Sequencing input: blood. This CDR3 is CASSNLATNEKLFF. The CDR3 bases are TGTGCCAGCAGCAACTTAGCAACTAATGAAAAACTGTTTTTT.